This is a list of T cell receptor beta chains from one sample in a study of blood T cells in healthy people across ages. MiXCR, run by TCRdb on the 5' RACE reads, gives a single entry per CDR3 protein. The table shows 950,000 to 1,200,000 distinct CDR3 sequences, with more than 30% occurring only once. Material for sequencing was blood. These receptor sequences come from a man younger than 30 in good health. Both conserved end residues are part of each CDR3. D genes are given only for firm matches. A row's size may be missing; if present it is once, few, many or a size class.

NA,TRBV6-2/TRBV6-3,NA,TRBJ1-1,CAIGRGPSLNTEAFF,TGTGCCATCGGACGAGGGCCCAGCTTGAACACTGAAGCTTTCTTT
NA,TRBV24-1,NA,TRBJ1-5,CATSDGAANSNQPQHF,TGTGCCACCAGTGATGGGGCGGCTAATAGCAATCAGCCCCAGCATTTT
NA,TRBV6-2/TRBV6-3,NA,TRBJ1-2,CASSPDTRYGYTF,TGTGCCAGCAGTCCGGACACGAGATATGGCTACACCTTC
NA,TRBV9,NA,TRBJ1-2,CASSVGAVHGYTF,TGTGCCAGCAGCGTGGGGGCCGTGCATGGCTACACCTTC
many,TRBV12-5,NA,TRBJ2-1,CASGLLSSVNEQFF,TGTGCTAGTGGTTTGCTTTCTAGCGTCAATGAGCAGTTCTTC
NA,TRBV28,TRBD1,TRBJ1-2,CASTLSRDRVPINYGYTF,TGTGCCAGCACCCTCTCTCGGGACAGGGTCCCCATTAACTATGGCTACACCTTC
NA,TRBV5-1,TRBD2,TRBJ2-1,CASSLRLALKDEQFF,TGCGCCAGCAGCCTCAGACTAGCGTTAAAGGATGAGCAGTTCTTC
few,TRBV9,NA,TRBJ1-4,CASSAGPGTHEKLFF,TGTGCCAGCAGCGCAGGGCCCGGGACCCACGAAAAACTGTTTTTT
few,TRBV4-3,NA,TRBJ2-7,CASSQERRNEQYF,TGCGCCAGCAGCCAAGAACGGAGAAATGAGCAGTACTTC
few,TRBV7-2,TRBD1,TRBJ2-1,CASSLVGGSTYNEQFF,TGTGCCAGCAGCTTAGTAGGGGGCTCCACCTACAATGAGCAGTTCTTC
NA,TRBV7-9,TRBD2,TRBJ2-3,CASSLLGTSGTGTQYF,TGTGCCAGCAGCTTACTCGGGACTAGCGGCACAGGTACGCAGTATTTT
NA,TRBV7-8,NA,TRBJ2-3,CASSVARGTDTQYF,TGTGCCAGCAGCGTTGCGCGAGGCACAGATACGCAGTATTTT
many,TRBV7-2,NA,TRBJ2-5,CASSLVTAVEETQYF,TGTGCCAGCAGCTTAGTGACGGCAGTTGAAGAGACCCAGTACTTC
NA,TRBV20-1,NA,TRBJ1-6,CSASGGARSNSPLHF,TGCAGTGCTAGTGGGGGGGCGAGAAGTAATTCACCCCTCCACTTT
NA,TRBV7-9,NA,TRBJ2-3,CASSLDTGQSDTQYF,TGTGCCAGCAGCTTAGACACAGGGCAGTCAGATACGCAGTATTTT